This T cell receptor (beta chain) comes out of a study of shared clonotypes between healthy human individuals. When replicate PCRs were run on sorted subsets, they used 200 to 250 ng DNA, roughly 30,000 T cell genomes. TCRdb's table, derived via immunoSEQ multiplex PCR, lists solely in-frame clones and lacks some. The table shows hundreds of thousands of clones, with more than 70% occurring only once. Germline CDR1 SNHLY, CDR2 FYNNEI. The V gene lost 8 bases and the J gene lost 4 bases, with 8 bases spanning the gap. The length of the CDR3 is 12 residues. The chain carries TRBV2 and TRBJ2-2; no definite D call. Sequencing used memory CD4+ T cells sorted from blood. Subset here: CD45RA-negative fraction. The TCR sequence derives from a woman aged 25 to 39 in good health. CDR3 sequence reads: CASYYGTGELFF. CDR3 bases: TGTGCCAGCTACTATGGCACCGGGGAGCTGTTTTTT.